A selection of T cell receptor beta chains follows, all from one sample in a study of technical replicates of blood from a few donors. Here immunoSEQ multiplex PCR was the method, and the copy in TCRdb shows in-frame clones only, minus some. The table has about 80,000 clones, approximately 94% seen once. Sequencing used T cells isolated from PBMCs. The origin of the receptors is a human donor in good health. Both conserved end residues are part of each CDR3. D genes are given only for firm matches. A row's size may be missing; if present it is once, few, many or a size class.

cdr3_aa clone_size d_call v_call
CASSLFTSGPYNEQFF - TRBD2 TRBV11-2
CASSASGGEAYEQYF - TRBD2 TRBV9
CSAQTSGEGNTIYF - - TRBV29-1
CASSHLLYEQYF - - TRBV14
CASSLERGLEQFF - TRBD2 TRBV11-1
CASSLQGGYEQYF once - TRBV5-4
CAISAASGTYNEQFF - TRBD2 TRBV10-3
CASSPRLAGGANTGELFF - TRBD2 TRBV18
CASSHHAGGNQPQHF - - TRBV4-3
CAWSVQGASTDTQYF - TRBD1 TRBV30
CANEGTSNYEQYF - TRBD2 TRBV2
CASSFPSGHESYNEQFF - TRBD2 TRBV7-3
CASSRNTEAFF - - TRBV7-9
CASSLVGTSARDTQYF - TRBD2 TRBV5-1
CASSPPGSNQPQHF - - TRBV18
CASSLTGTGAEAFF - TRBD1 TRBV5-1
CASSFRLAEAFF - - TRBV7-9
CAIKLGRVGTEAFF - - TRBV10-3
CASSLGSTSGTTQYF - TRBD2 TRBV7-2
CASSFRKAGGRNEQFF - TRBD2 TRBV6-5
CASSRQGNQPQHF few - TRBV19
CASSPRTSGSYEQYF - TRBD2 TRBV9
CASSVSMNTEAFF once - TRBV14
CASSHWDSLSEKLFF - TRBD1 TRBV4-3
CASTPTGENQPQHF - TRBD1 TRBV10-2
CASSQVPQVEQYF - - TRBV4-1
CASRALGVTEAFF - - TRBV5-1
CASTPTSGSSYEQYF - TRBD2 TRBV11-2
CTSSLYIDHRKGKPQHF - - TRBV1
CASREDRGLEKLFF - TRBD1 TRBV2
CASSRYGERGYTF - - TRBV11-3
CASRTGGGVDYEQYF - TRBD2 TRBV5-4
CASSSTGQGEKLFF - - TRBV19
CASSSREMNTEAFF - - TRBV13
CASSSSGTTLYGYTF - - TRBV27
CASGTGATNEKLFF - TRBD1 TRBV7-9
CASSMMGQVSGNTIYF - TRBD1 TRBV7-8
CASTIEGRELDNEQFF - TRBD2 TRBV28
CASSYSTTMNTGELFF once - TRBV6-5
CASSTAPGAEAFF - - TRBV11-3
CASSLSEDRVIGYTF - TRBD1 TRBV19
CATSKRGGPEAFF - TRBD1 TRBV15
CASSEGQGSLGYTF - TRBD1 TRBV5-4
CASSFRQGSSYEQYF once TRBD1 TRBV16
CATTDRGGTYEQYF - - TRBV19
CASTVRTGAGNTIYF - TRBD1 TRBV28
CASSLEGTGNTGELFF - TRBD1 TRBV11-2
CASSTGQSGGYTF - - TRBV19
CASSNRESTDTQYF - - TRBV28
CASSFAAGVDTQYF - TRBD2 TRBV7-9
CASSRTSQGTATQYF - TRBD1 TRBV14
CASSYGGLAQETQYF - TRBD2 TRBV7-2
CASSERGNTEAFF few - TRBV25-1
CASSVVAYNEQFF - - TRBV9
CASSYSVGQSSYEQYF - - TRBV6-5